These 3 T cell receptor beta chains were sequenced from one sample in a study of blood T cell repertoires in COVID-19. TCRdb keeps only in-frame clones here, not all; method: immunoSEQ multiplex PCR. The data hold approximately 50,000 clones, with approximately 80% observed a single time. The specimen was peripheral blood. These receptors came from a man between 60 and 75 years old with COVID-19, enrolled during active disease.

This chain connects TRBV7-3 to TRBJ2-2; D is undetermined. The CDR3 length is 12 residues. Germline-derived CDR1 and CDR2 are SGHTA and FQGTGA. Trimming pared 5 bases from V and 4 bases from J, leaving 5 bases between. CDR3: CASSTSTGELFF. CDR3 DNA: TGTGCCAGCAGCACTTCCACCGGGGAGCTGTTTTTT.

The chain uses TRBV19 and TRBJ1-1; D possibly corresponds to TRBD1 (6 bases). The germline V gene encodes CDR1 LNHDA and CDR2 SQIVND (reference sequence). V was pared by 11 bases and J by 5 bases, with 18 bases between. CDR3 size: 13 residues. As DNA, the CDR3 is TGTGCCGCCCGGGGGGGGCGATTGACTGAAGCTTTCTTT. This gives the protein CAARGGRLTEAFF. The full variable domain, its missing parts supplied by reference TRBV19 and TRBJ1-1, is DGGITQSPKYLFRKEGQNVTLSCEQNLNHDAMYWYRQDPGQGLRLIYYSQIVNDFQKGDIAEGYSVSREKKESFPLTVTSAQKNPTAFYLCAARGGRLTEAFFGQGTRLTVV.

The rearrangement uses TRBV7-3 and TRBJ2-7; TRBD2 is a possible D gene (6 bases). Germline assignment: CDR1 SGHTA and CDR2 FQGTGA. Trimming removed 0 bases at V and 5 bases at J, with 20 bases between. The CDR3 runs 17 residues. The CDR3 region has the DNA TGTGCCAGCAGCTTAACGTTGGGGCGGGATAGAGTTCACGAGCAGTACTTC. Protein sequence: CASSLTLGRDRVHEQYF.